Listed below are T cell receptor beta chains from one sample, sequenced in a study of cytomegalovirus exposure and HLA in healthy donors. The repertoire was sequenced with immunoSEQ multiplex PCR; TCRdb's copy has only in-frame clones and lacks some. The sample has some 120,000 clones; about 68% are singletons. The sequencing input was PBMCs. Receptors originate from a man in his forties in good health and CMV-seropositive. CDR3s include the opening cysteine and the closing phenylalanine or tryptophan. Fields, in order: D gene, clone size, J gene, V gene, CDR3 protein, CDR3 DNA. The D gene is left open where the match is weak. Size tells how often a clone was seen (once, few, many) or the class of an expanded clone, and some rows leave it out.

d_gene: TRBD2; abundance: .; j_gene: TRBJ2-6; v_gene: TRBV7-9; CDR3aa: CASSLAGGPGANVLTF; CDR3nt: TGTGCCAGCAGCCTAGCGGGGGGGCCAGGGGCCAACGTCCTGACTTTC
d_gene: .; abundance: once; j_gene: TRBJ2-6; v_gene: TRBV6-1; CDR3aa: CASSESRRAASGANVLTF; CDR3nt: TGTGCCAGCAGTGAATCAAGGAGGGCAGCCTCTGGGGCCAACGTCCTGACTTTC
d_gene: TRBD2; abundance: .; j_gene: TRBJ2-3; v_gene: TRBV6-4; CDR3aa: CASSPGLAFSTDTQYF; CDR3nt: TGTGCCAGTTCGCCGGGACTAGCGTTTAGCACAGATACGCAGTATTTT
d_gene: .; abundance: few; j_gene: TRBJ2-7; v_gene: TRBV7-9; CDR3aa: CASSPGGEQIEHF; CDR3nt: TGTGCCAGCAGCCCCGGTGGTGAGCAAATTGAGCACTTC
d_gene: TRBD2; abundance: .; j_gene: TRBJ2-5; v_gene: TRBV2; CDR3aa: CASTKNGGEETQYF; CDR3nt: TGTGCCAGCACCAAGAATGGGGGGGAAGAGACCCAGTACTTC
d_gene: .; abundance: .; j_gene: TRBJ1-1; v_gene: TRBV11-3; CDR3aa: CASSPQTGAEAFF; CDR3nt: TGTGCCAGCAGCCCCCAGACAGGAGCTGAAGCTTTCTTT
d_gene: TRBD1; abundance: few; j_gene: TRBJ1-5; v_gene: TRBV4-2; CDR3aa: CASSQAGTDGENQPQHF; CDR3nt: TGTGCCAGCAGCCAAGCGGGGACAGACGGGGAAAATCAGCCCCAGCATTTT
d_gene: TRBD2; abundance: medium-sized; j_gene: TRBJ2-1; v_gene: TRBV2; CDR3aa: CASSEDLAGGPGSYNEQFF; CDR3nt: TGTGCCAGCAGTGAAGATCTAGCGGGGGGGCCGGGCTCCTACAATGAGCAGTTCTTC
d_gene: TRBD2; abundance: .; j_gene: TRBJ2-7; v_gene: TRBV7-2; CDR3aa: CASSLAGRADYEQYF; CDR3nt: TGTGCCAGCAGCTTAGCGGGGAGGGCCGACTACGAGCAGTACTTC
d_gene: .; abundance: .; j_gene: TRBJ1-2; v_gene: TRBV5-1; CDR3aa: CASSPSGGLNYGYTF; CDR3nt: TGCGCCAGCAGCCCATCCGGGGGGCTGAACTATGGCTACACCTTC
d_gene: .; abundance: few; j_gene: TRBJ2-7; v_gene: TRBV10-2; CDR3aa: CASRQGYEQYF; CDR3nt: TGCGCCAGCAGACAGGGCTACGAGCAGTACTTC
d_gene: .; abundance: .; j_gene: TRBJ2-7; v_gene: TRBV2; CDR3aa: CASSDYYEQYF; CDR3nt: TGTGCCAGCAGTGACTACTACGAGCAGTACTTC
d_gene: TRBD2; abundance: few; j_gene: TRBJ2-1; v_gene: TRBV11-3; CDR3aa: CASSLEIGLAGGNEQFF; CDR3nt: TGTGCCAGCAGCTTAGAAATTGGTCTAGCGGGAGGTAATGAGCAGTTCTTC
d_gene: TRBD1; abundance: .; j_gene: TRBJ1-6; v_gene: TRBV4-1; CDR3aa: CASSLHRGYNSPLHF; CDR3nt: TGCGCCAGCAGCCTACACAGGGGATATAATTCACCCCTCCACTTT
d_gene: TRBD2; abundance: few; j_gene: TRBJ2-2; v_gene: TRBV4-1; CDR3aa: CASSQVGTSVNTGELFF; CDR3nt: TGCGCCAGCAGCCAAGTTGGGACTAGCGTAAACACCGGGGAGCTGTTTTTT
d_gene: .; abundance: .; j_gene: TRBJ1-5; v_gene: TRBV28; CDR3aa: CASSLGGRGYQPQHF; CDR3nt: TGTGCCAGCAGCTTAGGGGGGAGGGGATATCAGCCCCAGCATTTT
d_gene: TRBD2; abundance: .; j_gene: TRBJ2-5; v_gene: TRBV6-1; CDR3aa: CASSPSGLGETQYF; CDR3nt: TGTGCCAGCAGCCCATCTGGACTAGGAGAGACCCAGTACTTC
d_gene: TRBD2; abundance: .; j_gene: TRBJ2-1; v_gene: TRBV5-4; CDR3aa: CASSLLAEDEQFF; CDR3nt: TGTGCCAGCAGCTTACTAGCGGAGGATGAGCAGTTCTTC
d_gene: .; abundance: .; j_gene: TRBJ2-2; v_gene: TRBV30; CDR3aa: CAWRLESVGELFF; CDR3nt: TGTGCCTGGAGATTGGAGTCGGTCGGGGAGCTGTTTTTT
d_gene: .; abundance: .; j_gene: TRBJ2-1; v_gene: TRBV21-1; CDR3aa: CASNNSTTRGEQFF; CDR3nt: TGTGCCAGCAACAATTCGACGACGCGGGGGGAGCAGTTCTTC
d_gene: TRBD2; abundance: .; j_gene: TRBJ2-1; v_gene: TRBV9; CDR3aa: CASSVVGLAGDNEQFF; CDR3nt: TGTGCCAGCAGCGTAGTGGGACTAGCGGGGGACAATGAGCAGTTCTTC
d_gene: TRBD1; abundance: .; j_gene: TRBJ2-7; v_gene: TRBV19; CDR3aa: CASSIRAGTGSYYEQYF; CDR3nt: TGTGCCAGTAGTATTCGGGCCGGGACAGGGTCCTACTACGAGCAGTACTTC
d_gene: TRBD2; abundance: .; j_gene: TRBJ2-7; v_gene: TRBV7-2; CDR3aa: CASSLRLGGSGEQYF; CDR3nt: TGTGCCAGCAGCTTACGGCTGGGAGGGAGTGGGGAGCAGTACTTC
d_gene: TRBD1; abundance: .; j_gene: TRBJ2-7; v_gene: TRBV7-2; CDR3aa: CASSRDRAEQYF; CDR3nt: TGTGCCAGCAGCCGGGACAGGGCCGAGCAGTACTTC
d_gene: TRBD1; abundance: .; j_gene: TRBJ2-7; v_gene: TRBV9; CDR3aa: CASSVEQGAGEQYF; CDR3nt: TGTGCCAGCAGCGTAGAACAGGGGGCGGGGGAGCAGTACTTC
d_gene: .; abundance: .; j_gene: TRBJ2-7; v_gene: TRBV4-1; CDR3aa: CASSQPGRTASYEQYF; CDR3nt: TGCGCCAGCAGCCAACCCGGGAGGACAGCCTCCTACGAGCAGTACTTC
d_gene: .; abundance: .; j_gene: TRBJ2-7; v_gene: TRBV5-1; CDR3aa: CASSLDFGEQYF; CDR3nt: TGCGCCAGCAGCTTGGACTTCGGCGAGCAGTACTTC
d_gene: .; abundance: .; j_gene: TRBJ2-1; v_gene: TRBV15; CDR3aa: CATSRAQSGNNEQFF; CDR3nt: TGTGCCACCAGCAGAGCGCAATCCGGGAACAATGAGCAGTTCTTC
d_gene: .; abundance: once; j_gene: TRBJ2-2; v_gene: TRBV25-1; CDR3aa: CASTEVNTGELFF; CDR3nt: TGTGCCAGCACCGAGGTGAACACCGGGGAGCTGTTTTTT
d_gene: TRBD1; abundance: .; j_gene: TRBJ1-1; v_gene: TRBV7-2; CDR3aa: CASSLLPTGITEAFF; CDR3nt: TGTGCCAGCAGCTTACTTCCGACAGGGATCACTGAAGCTTTCTTT
d_gene: TRBD2; abundance: few; j_gene: TRBJ2-3; v_gene: TRBV5-1; CDR3aa: CASRSGGGSTDTQYF; CDR3nt: TGCGCCAGCAGGTCGGGAGGGGGGAGCACAGATACGCAGTATTTT
d_gene: .; abundance: .; j_gene: TRBJ1-2; v_gene: TRBV19; CDR3aa: CASCPSDRSNYGYTF; CDR3nt: TGTGCCAGCTGTCCTAGCGACAGATCCAACTATGGCTACACCTTC
d_gene: TRBD1; abundance: .; j_gene: TRBJ2-5; v_gene: TRBV6-5; CDR3aa: CASSYGDRGETQYF; CDR3nt: TGTGCCAGCAGTTACGGGGACAGGGGCGAGACCCAGTACTTC
d_gene: .; abundance: few; j_gene: TRBJ1-2; v_gene: TRBV18; CDR3aa: CASSPGETGYGYTF; CDR3nt: TGTGCCAGCTCACCAGGTGAGACAGGCTATGGCTACACCTTC
d_gene: TRBD1; abundance: once; j_gene: TRBJ2-1; v_gene: TRBV28; CDR3aa: CASSTMGQGQFF; CDR3nt: TGTGCCAGCAGTACTATGGGACAGGGGCAGTTCTTC
d_gene: TRBD1; abundance: few; j_gene: TRBJ1-4; v_gene: TRBV29-1; CDR3aa: CSVEETGKREKLFF; CDR3nt: TGCAGCGTTGAAGAGACAGGGAAGCGGGAGAAACTGTTTTTT
d_gene: TRBD1; abundance: few; j_gene: TRBJ2-5; v_gene: TRBV9; CDR3aa: CASSISGTGGQETQYF; CDR3nt: TGTGCCAGCAGCATCTCCGGGACAGGGGGTCAAGAGACCCAGTACTTC
d_gene: .; abundance: .; j_gene: TRBJ1-4; v_gene: TRBV10-2; CDR3aa: CASSEGRASTNEKLFF; CDR3nt: TGCGCCAGCAGTGAGGGGAGGGCGTCAACTAATGAAAAACTGTTTTTT
d_gene: .; abundance: .; j_gene: TRBJ1-1; v_gene: TRBV18; CDR3aa: CASSGSTGTEAFF; CDR3nt: TGTGCCAGCTCAGGGTCCACAGGTACTGAAGCTTTCTTT